The 9 T cell receptor beta chains given below trace back to one sample, sequenced in a study of blood T cells in healthy people across ages. Next came a second PCR, run for about 7 to 11 cycles, which used a sample-barcoded 5' primer along with a J-beta primer mix. TCRdb re-called the 5' RACE reads through MiXCR, storing one row per CDR3 protein. The sample consists of hundreds of thousands of distinct CDR3 sequences, 40% to 50% of them appearing once. The sequencing input was blood. All receptors derive from a man aged 55 to 70 in good health.

This rearrangement joins TRBV7-3 to TRBJ2-3, with TRBD1 identical over 7 bases. V lost 5 bases to trimming and J lost 3 bases; unmatched junction nucleotides: 8. The germline gives CDR1 SGHTA, CDR2 FQGTGA. The CDR3 extends over 15 amino acids. The CDR3: CASSPDRDGTDTQYF. In DNA form, the CDR3 reads TGTGCCAGCAGCCCAGACAGGGACGGGACAGATACGCAGTATTTT.

The chain couples TRBV11-2 to TRBJ2-1, with 8 bases that match TRBD2. The trim removed 5 bases at V and 7 bases at J, leaving 13 bases unmatched. The CDR3 is 16 residues long. The V gene's germline CDR1 is SGHAT and CDR2 FQNNGV. CDR3 DNA: TGTGCCAGCAGCCCAACCACCGGGGGGGCTGGGAATGAGCAGTTCTTC. As protein: CASSPTTGGAGNEQFF.

V and J are TRBV5-4 and TRBJ2-5, with TRBD2 identical over 7 bases. The CDR3 consists of 14 residues. Looked up from germline, CDR1 is SGHNT and CDR2 is YYREEE (reference sequence). Germline trimming cut 4 bases from V and 1 base from J; bases unmatched to any gene: 4. DNA of the CDR3: TGTGCCAGCAGCAAGGGACTATTCCAAGAGACCCAGTACTTC. The encoded protein is CASSKGLFQETQYF.

The chain carries TRBV25-1 and TRBJ2-1, with D possibly being TRBD1 or TRBD2 (5 bases each). Germline values: CDR1 MGHDK, CDR2 SYGVNS. V lost 1 base, J lost 12 bases, and 13 bases lay in between. The CDR3 covers 13 residues. CDR3 loop: CASSESSGGTQFF. CDR3 coding DNA: TGTGCCAGCAGTGAATCTAGTGGGGGAACGCAGTTCTTC.

The chain employs TRBV20-1 and TRBJ2-1, with D maybe TRBD2 (5 bases). Germline lookup yields CDR1 DFQATT and CDR2 SNEGSKA (reference sequence). V was pared by 1 base and J by 10 bases, with 14 bases between. CDR3 length equals 13 residues. The CDR3 protein is CSARVSLVAEQFF. The CDR3 nucleotides read TGCAGTGCTAGAGTTTCCCTGGTAGCGGAGCAGTTCTTC.

V and J are TRBV13 and TRBJ2-3, with 11 bases identical to TRBD1. CDR1 PRHDT and CDR2 FYEKMQ come from the germline V gene (reference sequence). The CDR3 runs to 16 residues. With V trimmed by 2 bases and J by 2 bases, 3 bases remained unmatched. The CDR3 region has the DNA TGTGCCAGCAGCTTACGGGACAGGGGGGTCACAGATACGCAGTATTTT. This translates into CASSLRDRGVTDTQYF.

V gene TRBV6-6 combines with J gene TRBJ2-7; 9 positions match TRBD1. The V gene end was trimmed by 4 bases and the J gene end by 1 base; junction bases not matched to a gene: 8. CDR1 and CDR2 (germline): MNHNY, SVGAGI (reference sequence). The CDR3 length is 16 residues. CDR3 loop: CASSSTTGTGSYEQYF. CDR3 in DNA: TGTGCCAGCAGTTCAACCACCGGGACAGGGTCCTACGAGCAGTACTTC.

The table lists this clonotype with a few counts. The chain employs TRBV7-3 and TRBJ2-3; 8 nucleotides agree with TRBD2. V was pared by 2 bases and J by 9 bases, with 16 bases of the junction left unmatched. CDR1 SGHTA and CDR2 FQGTGA come from the germline V gene. This CDR3 is 17 amino acids long. The CDR3 DNA is TGTGCCAGCAGCTTAGGGCGAGCGGGGGCCCTCAGCGGGACGCAGTATTTT. This codes for CASSLGRAGALSGTQYF.

The gene calls are TRBV4-1 and TRBJ2-1, with TRBD1 identical over 8 bases. Germline V gene lookup returns CDR1 MGHRA and CDR2 YSYEKL. The CDR3 has 14 residues. The junction had 6 bases not matched to a gene; V was cut back by 7 bases and J by 4 bases. CDR3 sequence: CASTLRDRYNEQFF. CDR3 sequence (DNA): TGCGCCAGCACCCTCCGGGACAGGTACAATGAGCAGTTCTTC.